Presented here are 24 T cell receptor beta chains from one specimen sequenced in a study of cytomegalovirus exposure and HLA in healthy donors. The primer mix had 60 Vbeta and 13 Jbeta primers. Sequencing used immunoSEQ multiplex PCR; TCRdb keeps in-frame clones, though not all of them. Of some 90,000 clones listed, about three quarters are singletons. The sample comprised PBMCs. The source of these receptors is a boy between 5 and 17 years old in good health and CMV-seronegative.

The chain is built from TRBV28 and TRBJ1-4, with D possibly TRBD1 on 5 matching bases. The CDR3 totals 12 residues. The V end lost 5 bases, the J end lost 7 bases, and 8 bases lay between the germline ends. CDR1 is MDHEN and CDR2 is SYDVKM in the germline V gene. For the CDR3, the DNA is TGTGCCAGCAGTGGCGGGGGTGAAAAACTGTTTTTT. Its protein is CASSGGGEKLFF.

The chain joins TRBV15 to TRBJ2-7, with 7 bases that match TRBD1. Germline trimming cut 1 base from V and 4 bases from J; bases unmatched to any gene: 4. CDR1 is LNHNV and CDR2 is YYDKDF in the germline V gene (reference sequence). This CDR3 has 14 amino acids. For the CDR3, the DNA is TGTGCCACCAGCAGAGGGACAGGTCATTACGAGCAGTACTTC. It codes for CATSRGTGHYEQYF.

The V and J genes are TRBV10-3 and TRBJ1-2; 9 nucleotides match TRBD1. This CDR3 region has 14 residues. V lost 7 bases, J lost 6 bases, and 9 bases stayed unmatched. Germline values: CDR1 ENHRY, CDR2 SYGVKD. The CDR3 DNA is TGTGCCATCAACCAAAGGACAGGGGATGATGGCTACACCTTC. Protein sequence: CAINQRTGDDGYTF.

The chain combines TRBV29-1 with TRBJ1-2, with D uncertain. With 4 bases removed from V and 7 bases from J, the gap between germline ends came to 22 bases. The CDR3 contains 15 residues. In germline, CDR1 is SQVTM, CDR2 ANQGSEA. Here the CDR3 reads CSVAFALREEVGYTF. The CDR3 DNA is TGCAGCGTTGCCTTTGCTCTACGAGAGGAGGTTGGCTACACCTTC.

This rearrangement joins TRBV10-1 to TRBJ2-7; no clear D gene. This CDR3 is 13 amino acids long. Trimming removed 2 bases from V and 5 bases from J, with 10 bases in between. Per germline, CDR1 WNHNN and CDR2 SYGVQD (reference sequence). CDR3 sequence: CASSEPSLDEQYF. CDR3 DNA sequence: TGCGCCAGCAGTGAGCCCTCCCTAGACGAGCAGTACTTC.

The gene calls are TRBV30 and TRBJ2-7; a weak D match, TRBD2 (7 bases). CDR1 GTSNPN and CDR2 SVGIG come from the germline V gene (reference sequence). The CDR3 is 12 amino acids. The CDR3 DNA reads TGTGCTTTGTCTGGGGGGGCCAGCGAGCAGTACTTC. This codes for CALSGGASEQYF.

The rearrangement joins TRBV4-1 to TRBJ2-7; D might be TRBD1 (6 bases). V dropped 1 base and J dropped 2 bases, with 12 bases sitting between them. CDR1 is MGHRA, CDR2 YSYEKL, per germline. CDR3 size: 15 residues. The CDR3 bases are TGCGCCAGCAGCCAAGCGCGACAGGACGCCTACGAGCAGTACTTC. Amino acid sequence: CASSQARQDAYEQYF.

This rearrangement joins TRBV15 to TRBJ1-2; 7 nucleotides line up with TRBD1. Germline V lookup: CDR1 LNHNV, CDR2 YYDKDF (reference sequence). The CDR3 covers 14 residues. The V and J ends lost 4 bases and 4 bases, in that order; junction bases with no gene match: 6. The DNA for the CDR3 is TGTGCCACCAGCATATTCCGGGACAGCTATGGCTACACCTTC. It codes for CATSIFRDSYGYTF.

The DNA of the CDR3 is TGTGCCAGCAGGGACAGGGGGCAGTACGAGCAGTACTTC. Translated: CASRDRGQYEQYF. This chain joins TRBV2 and TRBJ2-7; 11 nucleotides match TRBD1. The V and J ends lost 6 bases and 4 bases, in that order; junction bases with no gene match: 2. CDR1 and CDR2 (germline): SNHLY, FYNNEI. The length of the CDR3 is 13 residues. Based on the CDR3 plus reference TRBV2 and TRBJ2-7, the full variable domain is EPEVTQTPSHQVTQMGQEVILRCVPISNHLYFYWYRQILGQKVEFLVSFYNNEISEKSEIFDDQFSVERPDGSNFTLKIRSTKLEDSAMYFCASRDRGQYEQYFGPGTRLTVT.

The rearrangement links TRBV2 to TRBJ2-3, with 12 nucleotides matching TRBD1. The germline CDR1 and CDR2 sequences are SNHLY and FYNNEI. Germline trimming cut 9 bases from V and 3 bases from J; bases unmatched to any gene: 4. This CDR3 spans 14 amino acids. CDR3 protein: CARGQGARTDTQYF. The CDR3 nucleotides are TGTGCCAGGGGACAGGGGGCACGTACAGATACGCAGTATTTT.

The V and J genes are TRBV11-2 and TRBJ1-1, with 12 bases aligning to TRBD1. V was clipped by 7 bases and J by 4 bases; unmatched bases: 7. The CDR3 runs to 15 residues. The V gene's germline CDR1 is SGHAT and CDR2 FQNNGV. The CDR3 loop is CASTRDRGLSTEAFF. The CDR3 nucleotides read TGTGCCAGCACACGGGACAGGGGGCTGAGCACTGAAGCTTTCTTT.

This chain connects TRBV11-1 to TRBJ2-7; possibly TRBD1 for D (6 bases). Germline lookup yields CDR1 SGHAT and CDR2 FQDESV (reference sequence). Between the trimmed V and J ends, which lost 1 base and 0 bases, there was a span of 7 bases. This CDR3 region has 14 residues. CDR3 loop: CASSLGQVSYEQYF. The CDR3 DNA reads TGTGCCAGCAGCTTAGGACAGGTCTCCTACGAGCAGTACTTC. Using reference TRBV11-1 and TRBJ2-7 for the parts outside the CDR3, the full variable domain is EAEVAQSPRYKITEKSQAVAFWCDPISGHATLYWYRQILGQGPELLVQFQDESVVDDSQLPKDRFSAERLKGVDSTLKIQPAELGDSAMYLCASSLGQVSYEQYFGPGTRLTVT.

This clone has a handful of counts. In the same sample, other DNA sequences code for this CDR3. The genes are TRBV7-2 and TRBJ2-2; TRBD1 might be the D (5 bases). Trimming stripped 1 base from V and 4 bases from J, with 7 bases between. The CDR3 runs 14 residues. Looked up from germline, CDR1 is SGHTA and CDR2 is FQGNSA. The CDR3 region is CASSLGQGTGELFF. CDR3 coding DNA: TGTGCCAGCAGCTTAGGCCAGGGCACCGGGGAGCTGTTTTTT.

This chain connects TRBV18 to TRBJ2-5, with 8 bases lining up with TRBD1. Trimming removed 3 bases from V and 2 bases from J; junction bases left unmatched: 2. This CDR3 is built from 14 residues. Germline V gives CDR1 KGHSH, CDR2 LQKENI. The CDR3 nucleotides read TGTGCCAGCTCACCGCGGACAGGGCAAGAGACCCAGTACTTC. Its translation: CASSPRTGQETQYF.

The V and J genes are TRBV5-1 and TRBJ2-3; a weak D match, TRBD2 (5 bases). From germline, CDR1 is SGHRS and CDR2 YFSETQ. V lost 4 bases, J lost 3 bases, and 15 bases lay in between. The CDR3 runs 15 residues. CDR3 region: CASSHSTGITDTQYF. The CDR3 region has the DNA TGCGCCAGCAGCCACTCCACCGGGATTACAGATACGCAGTATTTT.

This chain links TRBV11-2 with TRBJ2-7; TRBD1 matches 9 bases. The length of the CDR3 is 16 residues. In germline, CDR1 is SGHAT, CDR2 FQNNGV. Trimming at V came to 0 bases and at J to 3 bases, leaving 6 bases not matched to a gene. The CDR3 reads CASSLDPGQGVYEQYF. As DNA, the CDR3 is TGTGCCAGCAGCTTAGATCCGGGACAGGGCGTCTACGAGCAGTACTTC.

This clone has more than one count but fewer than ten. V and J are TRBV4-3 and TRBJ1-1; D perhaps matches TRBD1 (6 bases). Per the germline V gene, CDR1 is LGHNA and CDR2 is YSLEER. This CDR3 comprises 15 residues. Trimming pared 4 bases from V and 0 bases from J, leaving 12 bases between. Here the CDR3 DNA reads TGCGCCAGCAGCCTTTCGACAGGACTGAACACTGAAGCTTTCTTT. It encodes CASSLSTGLNTEAFF.

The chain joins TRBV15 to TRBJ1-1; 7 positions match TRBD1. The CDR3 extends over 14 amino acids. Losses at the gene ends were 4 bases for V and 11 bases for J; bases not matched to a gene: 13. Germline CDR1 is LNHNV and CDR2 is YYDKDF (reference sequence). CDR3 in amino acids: CATSNRQGRLAAFF. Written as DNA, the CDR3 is TGTGCCACCAGCAACAGACAGGGTCGGTTAGCGGCTTTCTTT.

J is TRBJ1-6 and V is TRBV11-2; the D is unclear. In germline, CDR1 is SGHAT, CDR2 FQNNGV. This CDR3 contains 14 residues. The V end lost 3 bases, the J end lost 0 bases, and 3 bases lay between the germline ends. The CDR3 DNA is TGTGCCAGCAGCTTGAGCTCCTATAATTCACCCCTCCACTTT. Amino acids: CASSLSSYNSPLHF.

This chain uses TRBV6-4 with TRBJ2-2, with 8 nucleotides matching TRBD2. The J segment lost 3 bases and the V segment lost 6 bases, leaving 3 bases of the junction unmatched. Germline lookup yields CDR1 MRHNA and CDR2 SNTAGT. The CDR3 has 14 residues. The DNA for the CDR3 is TGTGCCAGCAGCGGGGGGGCGGACACCGGGGAGCTGTTTTTT. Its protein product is CASSGGADTGELFF.

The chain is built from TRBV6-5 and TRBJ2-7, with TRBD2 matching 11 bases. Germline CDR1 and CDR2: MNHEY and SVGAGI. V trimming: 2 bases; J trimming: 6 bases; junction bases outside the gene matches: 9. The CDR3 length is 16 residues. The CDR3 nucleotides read TGTGCCAGCAGTTACCGGCTAGCGGGGGGTAAGGGCGAGCAGTACTTC. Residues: CASSYRLAGGKGEQYF.

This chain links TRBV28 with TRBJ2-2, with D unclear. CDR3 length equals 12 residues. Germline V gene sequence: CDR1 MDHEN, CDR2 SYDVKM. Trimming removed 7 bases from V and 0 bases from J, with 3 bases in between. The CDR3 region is CASTSNTGELFF. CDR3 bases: TGTGCCAGCACGTCGAACACCGGGGAGCTGTTTTTT.

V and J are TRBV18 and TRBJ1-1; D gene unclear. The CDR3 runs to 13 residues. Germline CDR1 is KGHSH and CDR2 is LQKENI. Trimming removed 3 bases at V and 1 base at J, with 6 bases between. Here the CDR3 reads CASSPYSNTEAFF. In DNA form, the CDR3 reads TGTGCCAGCTCACCCTACTCGAACACTGAAGCTTTCTTT.

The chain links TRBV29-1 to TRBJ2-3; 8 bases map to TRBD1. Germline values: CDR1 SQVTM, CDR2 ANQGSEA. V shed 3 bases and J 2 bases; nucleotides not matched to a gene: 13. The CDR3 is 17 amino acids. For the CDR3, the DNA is TGCAGCGTTGAGGGGACAGGCCCATTAATAATCACAGATACGCAGTATTTT. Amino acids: CSVEGTGPLIITDTQYF.